Listed below are T cell receptor beta chains from one sample, sequenced in a study of T-cell memory formation after mild COVID-19. TCRdb analysed the 5' RACE reads with MiXCR anew, one entry per CDR3 protein. The sample contains hundreds of thousands of distinct CDR3 sequences, 15% to 20% of which appear only once. Sequenced input: PBMCs or a T cell subset sorted from them (not recorded which). The receptors here all came from an adult woman who had mild COVID-19 (a few samples of this study predate the infection). Cell type and time point are not known. Each CDR3 is given with its conserved first and last residue. The D gene is left open where the match is weak. Not every row has a clone size; where given, it reads once, few, many or a size class.

>TRBJ2-7|few|TRBV6-2/TRBV6-3|12|NA
CASSYAPGEQYF
TGTGCCAGCAGTTACGCCCCAGGGGAGCAGTACTTC
>TRBJ2-2|many|TRBV11-3|13|NA
CASSLPGTGELFF
TGTGCCAGCAGCTTACCCGGAACCGGGGAGCTGTTTTTT
>TRBJ2-7|many|TRBV5-1|13|NA
CASSLFPSYEQYF
TGCGCCAGCAGCTTGTTCCCCTCCTACGAGCAGTACTTC
>TRBJ2-7|NA|TRBV29-1|14|NA
CSVVLTGSSYEQYF
TGCAGCGTTGTATTGACGGGCAGCTCCTACGAGCAGTACTTC
>TRBJ2-1|few|TRBV15|16|NA
CATSRDGQRPYNEQFF
TGTGCCACCAGCAGAGATGGGCAGCGCCCCTACAATGAGCAGTTCTTC
>TRBJ2-2|NA|TRBV7-6|18|TRBD2
CASSLATVTSNFPGELFF
TGTGCCAGCAGCTTAGCGACGGTGACTAGCAATTTTCCCGGGGAGCTGTTTTTT
>TRBJ2-7|NA|TRBV19|14|NA
CASSKEQISYEQYF
TGTGCCAGTAGTAAAGAGCAGATTTCCTACGAGCAGTACTTC
>TRBJ2-1|few|TRBV7-2|13|NA
CASSLVQGSFSVF
TGTGCCAGCAGCTTAGTACAGGGAAGCTTCTCGGTCTTC
>TRBJ2-7|NA|TRBV12-3/TRBV12-4|11|NA
CASSRRGQEYF
TGTGCCAGCAGTCGCCGGGGTCAAGAGTACTTC
>TRBJ1-1|few|TRBV2|14|TRBD1
CASSGQGLNTEAFF
TGTGCCAGCAGTGGACAGGGGCTTAACACTGAAGCTTTCTTT
>TRBJ2-3|NA|TRBV7-2|12|NA
CASSASTDTKYF
TGTGCCAGCAGCGCAAGCACAGATACGAAGTATTTT
>TRBJ2-7|few|TRBV5-1|13|NA
CASARDQAYEQYF
TGCGCCAGTGCGCGGGACCAGGCCTACGAGCAGTACTTC
>TRBJ2-7|few|TRBV19|12|NA
CASSIERAEQYF
TGTGCCAGTAGTATAGAGCGGGCTGAGCAGTACTTC
>TRBJ2-7|NA|TRBV5-1|14|TRBD1
CASAPGTGTYEQYF
TGCGCCAGCGCCCCTGGGACAGGGACCTACGAGCAGTACTTC
>TRBJ1-2|few|TRBV24-1|12|NA
CATSGVREGYTF
TGTGCCACCAGTGGCGTCAGGGAGGGCTACACCTTC
>TRBJ2-3|few|TRBV24-1|16|TRBD2
CATTEGSGRAGDTQYF
TGTGCCACCACCGAAGGAAGCGGGAGGGCCGGAGATACGCAGTATTTT
>TRBJ1-1|NA|TRBV7-9|14|TRBD1
CATRTGGMGTEAFF
TGTGCCACGCGGACAGGGGGTATGGGCACTGAAGCTTTCTTT
>TRBJ2-6|NA|TRBV7-2|17|NA
CASSLGPVSSGANVLTF
TGTGCCAGCAGCTTAGGGCCAGTTAGCTCTGGGGCCAACGTCCTGACTTTC
>TRBJ2-5|NA|TRBV2|14|NA
CASRRPGAMETQYF
TGTGCCAGCAGGAGGCCGGGGGCGATGGAGACCCAGTACTTC
>TRBJ1-1|few|TRBV9|16|NA
CASSPRIGDSNTEAFF
TGTGCCAGCAGCCCACGGATTGGGGATTCGAACACTGAAGCTTTCTTT